This entry lists 20 T cell receptor beta chains sequenced from one sample in a study of blood T cell repertoires in COVID-19. TCRdb's copy holds only in-frame clones and misses some; the assay was immunoSEQ multiplex PCR. The data hold a few hundred thousand clones, with about 89% observed a single time. Sequenced input: PBMCs or T cells enriched from blood (not recorded which). These TCRs come from a human donor in a cohort exposed to, infected with or recovered from COVID-19 (not recorded which). The donor label of this sample is uncertain.

V gene TRBV19 combines with J gene TRBJ1-1, with D unclear. This CDR3 is built from 16 residues. The V gene lost 6 bases and the J gene lost 4 bases, with 21 bases spanning the gap. CDR1 is LNHDA, CDR2 SQIVND, per germline (reference sequence). The CDR3 DNA follows: TGTGCCAGTAGCCCCCTTGAAGGACGGGCGGGCACTGAAGCTTTCTTT. This sequence encodes CASSPLEGRAGTEAFF.

This chain joins TRBV6-5 and TRBJ2-7; perhaps TRBD1 as D (6 bases). Germline CDR1 MNHEY, CDR2 SVGAGI. Trimming pared 6 bases from V and 3 bases from J, leaving 9 bases between. CDR3 length: 12 residues. CDR3 amino acids: CASRSGVYEQYF. The DNA for the CDR3 is TGTGCCAGCAGATCAGGGGTCTACGAGCAGTACTTC.

The chain uses TRBV7-9 and TRBJ2-3, with D perhaps TRBD1 (5 bases). CDR3 length: 14 amino acids. CDR1 and CDR2 (germline): SEHNR, FQNEAQ (reference sequence). V lost 3 bases and J 5 bases, leaving 12 bases between the germline ends. CDR3 nucleotide sequence: TGTGCCAGCAGCTTCGGCGGCCAGGGAGATACGCAGTATTTT. Protein: CASSFGGQGDTQYF.

V is TRBV2 and J is TRBJ1-2; a possible D gene is TRBD1 (6 bases). Germline V gene lookup returns CDR1 SNHLY and CDR2 FYNNEI. The CDR3 sequence is 15 residues long. Trimming took off 4 bases at V and 4 bases at J, with 16 bases between the two ends. The CDR3, as DNA: TGTGCCAGCAGTGGGGACAAGATAAGACTCTATGGCTACACCTTC. It is translated as CASSGDKIRLYGYTF.

The chain is built from TRBV9 and TRBJ1-3, with D unresolved. The length of the CDR3 is 15 residues. Trimming removed 0 bases from V and 0 bases from J, with 7 bases in between. Per germline, CDR1 SGDLS and CDR2 YYNGEE. CDR3 region: CASSVEVASGNTIYF. The CDR3 DNA reads TGTGCCAGCAGCGTAGAAGTGGCCTCTGGAAACACCATATATTTT.

The chain links TRBV19 to TRBJ1-3; the D gene is possibly TRBD1 (6 bases). Germline-derived CDR1 and CDR2 are LNHDA and SQIVND (reference sequence). This CDR3 contains 18 residues. Trimming pared 5 bases from V and 0 bases from J, leaving 20 bases between. The CDR3 spells CASSSTGVPSTSGNTIYF. The CDR3 DNA reads as TGTGCCAGTAGTTCGACAGGAGTCCCCTCAACCTCTGGAAACACCATATATTTT.

The V gene is TRBV5-6, the J gene TRBJ2-5; D perhaps matches TRBD2 (5 bases). V lost 0 bases and J lost 2, with 14 bases in between. CDR1 is SGHDT and CDR2 is YYEEEE in the germline V gene. The CDR3 runs 16 residues. The chain's CDR3 is CASSLGGEGLQETQYF. Here the CDR3 DNA reads TGTGCCAGCAGCTTGGGAGGAGAGGGCCTACAAGAGACCCAGTACTTC.

The J gene is TRBJ1-1, the V gene TRBV21-1; the D call TRBD1 from the table was never checked on the DNA. TRBV21-1 is a documented pseudogene. The CDR3 is 12 amino acids. The CDR3 DNA reads TGTGCGGGCAGGGAAATCGACACTGAAGCTTTCTTT. Residues: CAGREIDTEAFF.

Details on this clone: The same CDR3 can be traced to other DNA sequences in this sample. V is TRBV27 and J is TRBJ1-1, with D unresolved. CDR3 length: 13 residues. Germline V gene lookup returns CDR1 MNHEY and CDR2 SMNVEV (reference sequence). V gave up 3 bases and J gave up 1 base, with 6 bases separating them. CDR3 sequence: CASSLTGNTEAFF. The CDR3 DNA sequence: TGTGCCAGCAGTTTGACGGGGAACACTGAAGCTTTCTTT.

The V gene is TRBV5-1, the J gene TRBJ2-7, with D tentatively TRBD2 (6 bases). This CDR3 contains 13 residues. Germline lookup yields CDR1 SGHRS and CDR2 YFSETQ. Trimming took off 4 bases at V and 2 bases at J, with 10 bases between the two ends. In DNA, the CDR3 is TGCGCCAGCAGCGGCGGGACCACCTACGAGCAGTACTTC. This sequence encodes CASSGGTTYEQYF.

The chain employs TRBV5-1 and TRBJ2-7; TRBD1 aligns across 7 bases. Germline CDR1 reads SGHRS; CDR2 reads YFSETQ. The CDR3 contains 14 residues. V lost 4 bases and J lost 2; bases outside the gene matches: 6. The CDR3 sequence: CASSPGDSPYEQYF. In DNA form, the CDR3 reads TGCGCCAGCAGCCCCGGGGACAGCCCCTACGAGCAGTACTTC.

The chain couples TRBV18 to TRBJ2-7; D is undetermined. This CDR3 region has 13 residues. With 5 bases removed from V and 0 bases from J, the gap between germline ends came to 8 bases. Germline lookup yields CDR1 KGHSH and CDR2 LQKENI. CDR3: CASSYGSSYEQYF. CDR3 sequence (DNA): TGTGCCAGCTCATACGGTAGCTCCTACGAGCAGTACTTC. Supplemented by reference TRBV18 and TRBJ2-7, the full variable domain reads NAGVMQNPRHLVRRRGQEARLRCSPMKGHSHVYWYRQLPEEGLKFMVYLQKENIIDESGMPKERFSAEFPKEGPSILRIQQVVRGDSAAYFCASSYGSSYEQYFGPGTRLTVT.

This clone was found once. This chain uses TRBV19 with TRBJ1-5, with 7 bases aligning to TRBD1. The junction had 7 bases not matched to a gene; V was cut back by 7 bases and J by 1 base. This CDR3 is 15 amino acids long. CDR1 LNHDA and CDR2 SQIVND come from the germline V gene (reference sequence). For the CDR3, the DNA is TGTGCCAGTACCCAGACAGGGACAAGCAATCAGCCCCAGCATTTT. Protein sequence: CASTQTGTSNQPQHF. Supplemented by reference TRBV19 and TRBJ1-5, the full variable domain reads DGGITQSPKYLFRKEGQNVTLSCEQNLNHDAMYWYRQDPGQGLRLIYYSQIVNDFQKGDIAEGYSVSREKKESFPLTVTSAQKNPTAFYLCASTQTGTSNQPQHFGDGTRLSIL.

In its sample, this clone was seen once. The rearrangement links TRBV30 to TRBJ1-1; TRBD1 agrees at 9 bases. Germline-derived CDR1 and CDR2 are GTSNPN and SVGIG (reference sequence). There are 14 residues in the CDR3. With V trimmed by 1 base and J by 5 bases, 5 bases remained unmatched. CDR3 nucleotide sequence: TGTGCCTGGAGTGCCGGGACAGGGATTACTGAAGCTTTCTTT. Translation gives CAWSAGTGITEAFF.

In DNA form, the CDR3 reads TGTGCCACCAGCAGGGCTAGGATCTATGGCTACACCTTC. Its protein product is CATSRARIYGYTF. V and J are TRBV15 and TRBJ1-2; D unresolved. The CDR3 runs to 13 residues. V was cut by 3 bases and J by 4 bases, with 9 bases left in between. CDR1 LNHNV and CDR2 YYDKDF come from the germline V gene (reference sequence).

The V and J genes are TRBV3-1 (or the pseudogene TRBV3-2) and TRBJ2-5; 7 nucleotides match TRBD1. This CDR3 has 16 residues. The V gene's germline CDR1 is LGHDT and CDR2 YNNKEL (reference sequence). The V segment lost 2 bases and the J segment 1 base; nucleotides outside the gene matches: 7. CDR3 coding DNA: TGTGCCAGCAGCCAATTTTGGAACAGGGGCCAAGAGACCCAGTACTTC. Translating gives CASSQFWNRGQETQYF.

The chain carries TRBV9 and TRBJ2-5, with TRBD2 as a possible D gene (6 bases). CDR3 size: 14 residues. In germline, CDR1 is SGDLS, CDR2 YYNGEE. The V and J ends lost 0 bases and 7 bases respectively, with 13 bases between them. The CDR3 coding sequence is TGTGCCAGCAGCGTAGCGGAGGGGTTTGGGACCCAGTACTTC. Translated, it gives CASSVAEGFGTQYF.

This rearrangement joins TRBV3-1 (or the pseudogene TRBV3-2) to TRBJ1-5; D is uncertain. The CDR3 sequence is 14 residues long. Germline V gives CDR1 LGHDT, CDR2 YNNKEL (reference sequence). V shed 1 base and J shed 0 bases, with 4 bases lying between them. The CDR3 coding sequence is TGTGCCAGCAGCCAAGCCAGTAGCAATCAGCCCCAGCATTTT. Its translation: CASSQASSNQPQHF.

The chain links TRBV7-9 to TRBJ2-7, with TRBD1 matching 7 bases. Losses at the gene ends were 5 bases for V and 5 bases for J; bases not matched to a gene: 9. The CDR3 is 14 amino acids. Germline CDR1 reads SEHNR; CDR2 reads FQNEAQ (reference sequence). The CDR3 here is CASSPRDRAHEQYF. The CDR3 DNA follows: TGTGCCAGCAGCCCCCGGGACAGAGCCCACGAGCAGTACTTC. Supplemented by reference TRBV7-9 and TRBJ2-7, the full variable domain reads DTGVSQNPRHKITKRGQNVTFRCDPISEHNRLYWYRQTLGQGPEFLTYFQNEAQLEKSRLLSDRFSAERPKGSFSTLEIQRTEQGDSAMYLCASSPRDRAHEQYFGPGTRLTVT.

Note on this clone: This same CDR3 is encoded by further DNA sequences in the sample. The chain links TRBV30 to TRBJ1-2; 7 nucleotides agree with TRBD1. CDR1 is GTSNPN and CDR2 is SVGIG in the germline V gene (reference sequence). Losses at the gene ends were 0 bases for V and 8 bases for J; bases not matched to a gene: 12. The CDR3 consists of 15 residues. This chain's CDR3 is CAWSVRQGALDGYTF. The DNA of the CDR3 is TGTGCCTGGAGTGTTCGACAGGGAGCCTTGGACGGCTACACCTTC.